This T cell receptor beta chain was recovered during a study of T cells in Graves' hyperthyroidism and ophthalmopathy. Broader study findings: Stable hyperthyroidism was told apart from ophthalmopathy by a model built on 13 V-J features.

Researchers took RNA transcripts and amplified the TCR beta CDR3 regions from them. In the first-round RT-PCR of the TCR CDR3, the HTBI primer set was used. TCRdb used MiXCR to reprocess the multiplex PCR reads, holding one entry per CDR3 protein. The table has 700,000 or so distinct CDR3 sequences, roughly 17% seen once. No progression to ophthalmopathy during 18 months of follow-up defined stable disease. Per the germline V gene, CDR1 is GTSNPN and CDR2 is SVGIG (reference sequence). The CDR3 has 13 amino acids. V was clipped by 5 bases and J by 5 bases; unmatched bases: 6. About this clonotype: The target antigen is unknown.

V is TRBV30 and J is TRBJ1-1, with 9 bases matching TRBD1. What was sequenced was blood. The source is a man aged 18 to 30 with Graves' hyperthyroidism. CDR3 protein: CAWARDRVTEAFF. The CDR3 DNA follows: TGTGCCTGGGCCCGGGACAGGGTGACTGAAGCTTTCTTT.